The next 11 T cell receptor beta chains were all read from a single sample in a study of CD8 T cells in ankylosing spondylitis. Each CDR3 protein gets one entry after TCRdb re-called the 5' RACE reads with MiXCR. This table holds about 120,000 distinct CDR3 sequences, roughly an eighth found once. Sequenced sample: blood, either unsorted or a sorted T cell fraction (not recorded which). These receptors were obtained from a female donor with ankylosing spondylitis or in good health (not recorded which).

A remark on this clonotype: The junction does not match germline at one end; this may be a read error. The V and J genes are TRBV7-8 and TRBJ2-5; 12 nucleotides match TRBD2. Germline-derived CDR1 and CDR2 are SGHVS and FQNEAQ. This CDR3 contains 17 residues. In DNA form, the CDR3 reads TGTGTCAGCAGCTTACGACTAGCGGGAGACCTTCTAGGGACCCAGTACTTC. Translation gives CVSSLRLAGDLLGTQYF.

This clonotype was found many times. The chain has TRBV12-3 or TRBV12-4 and TRBJ2-7; D remains ambiguous. This CDR3 region has 16 residues. The ends were cut back, 2 bases at V and 0 bases at J, with 14 bases in the middle. CDR3 residues: CASSLRGPLSSYEQYF. CDR3 DNA sequence: TGTGCCAGCAGTTTACGCGGCCCGTTGAGCTCCTACGAGCAGTACTTC.

This clonotype was seen more than once but under ten times. The rearrangement links TRBV10-3 to TRBJ2-1, with 9 bases fitting TRBD2. Germline assignment: CDR1 ENHRY and CDR2 SYGVKD. The CDR3 has 17 amino acids. V lost 0 bases, J lost 3 bases, and 6 bases stayed unmatched. The CDR3 here is CAISESVGGGVYNEQFF. In nucleotides, the CDR3 is TGTGCCATCAGTGAGTCGGTAGGCGGGGGGGTCTACAATGAGCAGTTCTTC.

This clonotype appeared a few times. The chain joins TRBV9 to TRBJ1-6, with D uncertain. Per germline, CDR1 SGDLS and CDR2 YYNGEE. V was trimmed by 4 bases and J by 7 bases, leaving 12 bases between them. The CDR3 has 14 amino acids. CDR3 loop: CASSPDLRNSPLHF. The CDR3 nucleotides are TGTGCCAGCAGCCCGGATTTGAGGAATTCACCCCTCCACTTT.

The chain has TRBV20-1 and TRBJ2-7; D gene unclear. V was clipped by 0 bases and J by 2 bases, with 5 bases between them. The V gene's germline CDR1 is DFQATT and CDR2 SNEGSKA (reference sequence). This CDR3 contains 12 residues. CDR3 region: CSARDSPYEQYF. The CDR3 DNA is TGCAGTGCTAGAGACAGCCCCTACGAGCAGTACTTC.

The rearrangement joins TRBV7-3 to TRBJ1-1; D remains ambiguous. The CDR3 consists of 13 residues. The germline V gene encodes CDR1 SGHTA and CDR2 FQGTGA. V lost 4 bases to trimming and J lost 2 bases, with 8 bases between them. The CDR3: CASSSQINTEAFF. CDR3 DNA sequence: TGTGCCAGCAGCTCCCAGATCAACACTGAAGCTTTCTTT.

This clonotype has a count of ten or more. This rearrangement joins TRBV12-3 or TRBV12-4 to TRBJ2-2; D unresolved. V was trimmed by 1 base and J by 0 bases, leaving 6 bases between them. The CDR3 consists of 15 residues. DNA of the CDR3: TGTGCCAGCAGTTTAGGCGTCGCGAACACCGGGGAGCTGTTTTTT. This sequence encodes CASSLGVANTGELFF.

The CDR3 reads CASHRQGSKPQHF. CDR3 nucleotides: TGTGCCAGCCATCGACAGGGCAGCAAGCCCCAGCATTTT. V and J are TRBV28 and TRBJ1-5, with TRBD1 matching over 7 bases. The V gene's germline CDR1 is MDHEN and CDR2 SYDVKM. With V trimmed by 8 bases and J by 8 bases, 9 bases remained unmatched. This CDR3 spans 13 amino acids.

The chain is built from TRBV11-3 and TRBJ2-2; D not certain. The CDR3 contains 14 residues. V was shortened by 3 bases and J by 5 bases, with 10 bases between the two germline ends. Germline V gene sequence: CDR1 SGHNT, CDR2 YENEEA. The DNA of the CDR3 is TGTGCCAGCAGCTTCGGCGAGGCAACCGGGGAGCTGTTTTTT. It yields the protein CASSFGEATGELFF.

This clonotype showed up many times. The chain couples TRBV7-2 to TRBJ2-1; D uncertain. The CDR3 loop spans 15 amino acids. The germline V gene has CDR1 SGHTA and CDR2 FQGNSA. Trimming left V 1 base short and J 5 bases short, with 12 bases between. Here the CDR3 reads CASSLEAGTHNEQFF. Written as DNA, the CDR3 is TGTGCCAGCAGCTTAGAGGCAGGAACCCACAATGAGCAGTTCTTC. The full variable domain, its missing parts supplied by reference TRBV7-2 and TRBJ2-1, is GAGVSQSPSNKVTEKGKDVELRCDPISGHTALYWYRQSLGQGLEFLIYFQGNSAPDKSGLPSDRFSAERTGGSVSTLTIQRTQQEDSAVYLCASSLEAGTHNEQFFGPGTRLTVL.

In its sample, this clonotype was seen many times. J is TRBJ2-1 and V is TRBV29-1; D unresolved. There are 11 residues in the CDR3. Germline assignment: CDR1 SQVTM and CDR2 ANQGSEA. Trimming stripped 2 bases from V and 10 bases from J, with 9 bases between. CDR3 nucleotide sequence: TGCAGCGTTGAACTGGAAATCGAGCAGTTCTTC. Translated: CSVELEIEQFF.